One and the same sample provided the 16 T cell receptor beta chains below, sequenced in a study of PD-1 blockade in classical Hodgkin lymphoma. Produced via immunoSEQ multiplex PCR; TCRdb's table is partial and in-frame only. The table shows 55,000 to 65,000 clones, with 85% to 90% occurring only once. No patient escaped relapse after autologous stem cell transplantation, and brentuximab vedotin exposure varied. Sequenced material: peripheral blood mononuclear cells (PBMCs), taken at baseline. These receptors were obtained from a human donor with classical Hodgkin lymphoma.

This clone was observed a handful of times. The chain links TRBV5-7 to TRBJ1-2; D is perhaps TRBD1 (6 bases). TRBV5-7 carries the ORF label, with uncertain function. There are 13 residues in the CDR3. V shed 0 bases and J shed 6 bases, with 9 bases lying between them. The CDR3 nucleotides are TGTGCCAGCAGCTTGGCGCAGGGGAATGGCTACACCTTC. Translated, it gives CASSLAQGNGYTF.

The DNA of the CDR3 is TGTGCCAGCAGCTCCCGTTGGGCAGGGGCGAACTATGGCTACACCTTC. This sequence encodes CASSSRWAGANYGYTF. The rearrangement links TRBV7-9 to TRBJ1-2, with D perhaps TRBD1 (6 bases). Trimming removed 4 bases from V and 2 bases from J, with 17 bases in between. Germline values: CDR1 SEHNR, CDR2 FQNEAQ (reference sequence). This CDR3 spans 16 amino acids.

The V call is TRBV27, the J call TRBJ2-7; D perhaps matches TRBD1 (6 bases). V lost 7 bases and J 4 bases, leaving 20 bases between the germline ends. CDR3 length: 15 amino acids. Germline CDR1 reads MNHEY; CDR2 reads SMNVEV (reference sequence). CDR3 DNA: TGTGCCAGCAAAATGACAGGCTCTAGAGGGTACGAGCAGTACTTC. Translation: CASKMTGSRGYEQYF.

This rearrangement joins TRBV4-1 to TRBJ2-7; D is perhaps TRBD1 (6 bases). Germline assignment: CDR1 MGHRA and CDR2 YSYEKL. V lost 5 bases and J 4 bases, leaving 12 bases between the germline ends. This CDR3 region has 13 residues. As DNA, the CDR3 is TGCGCCAGCAGCGGGGGCCTAGGATACGAGCAGTACTTC. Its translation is CASSGGLGYEQYF.

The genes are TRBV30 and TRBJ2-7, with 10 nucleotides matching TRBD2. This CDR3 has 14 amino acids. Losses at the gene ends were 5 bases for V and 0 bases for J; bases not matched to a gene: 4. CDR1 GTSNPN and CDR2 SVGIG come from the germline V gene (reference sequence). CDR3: CAWEAGGSSYEQYF. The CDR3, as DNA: TGTGCCTGGGAAGCGGGGGGGAGCTCCTACGAGCAGTACTTC.

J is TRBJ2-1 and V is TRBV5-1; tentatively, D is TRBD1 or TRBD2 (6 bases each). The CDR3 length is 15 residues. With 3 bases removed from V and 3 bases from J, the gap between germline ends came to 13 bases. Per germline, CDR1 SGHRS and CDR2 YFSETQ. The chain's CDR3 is CASSSLGGLYNEQFF. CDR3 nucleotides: TGCGCCAGCAGCTCGCTCGGGGGCCTCTACAATGAGCAGTTCTTC.

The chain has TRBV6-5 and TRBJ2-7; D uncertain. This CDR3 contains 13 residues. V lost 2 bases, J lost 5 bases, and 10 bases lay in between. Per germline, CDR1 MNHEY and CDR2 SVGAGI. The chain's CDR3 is CASSYEEWNEQYF. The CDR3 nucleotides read TGTGCCAGCAGTTACGAGGAGTGGAACGAGCAGTACTTC.

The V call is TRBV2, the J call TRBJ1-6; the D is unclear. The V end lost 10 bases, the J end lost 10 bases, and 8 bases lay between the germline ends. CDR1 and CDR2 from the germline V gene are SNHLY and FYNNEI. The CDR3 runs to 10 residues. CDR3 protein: CAIGGSPLHF. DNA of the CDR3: TGTGCCATCGGTGGCTCACCCCTCCACTTT.

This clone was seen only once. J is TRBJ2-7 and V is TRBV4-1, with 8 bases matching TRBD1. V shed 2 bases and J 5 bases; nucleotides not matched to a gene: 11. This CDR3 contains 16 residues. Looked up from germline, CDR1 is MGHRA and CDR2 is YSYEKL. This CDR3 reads CASSQRGQVGANEQYF. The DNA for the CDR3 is TGCGCCAGCAGCCAAAGGGGACAGGTTGGTGCAAACGAGCAGTACTTC.

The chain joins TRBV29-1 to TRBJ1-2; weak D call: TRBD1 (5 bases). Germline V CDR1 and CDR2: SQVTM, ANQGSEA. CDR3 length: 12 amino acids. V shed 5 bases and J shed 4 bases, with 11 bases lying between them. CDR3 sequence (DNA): TGCAGCGTTCCTCAGGGAGTCTATGGCTACACCTTC. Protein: CSVPQGVYGYTF. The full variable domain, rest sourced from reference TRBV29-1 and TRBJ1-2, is SAVISQKPSRDICQRGTSLTIQCQVDSQVTMMFWYRQQPGQSLTLIATANQGSEATYESGFVIDKFPISRPNLTFSTLTVSNMSPEDSSIYLCSVPQGVYGYTFGSGTRLTVV.

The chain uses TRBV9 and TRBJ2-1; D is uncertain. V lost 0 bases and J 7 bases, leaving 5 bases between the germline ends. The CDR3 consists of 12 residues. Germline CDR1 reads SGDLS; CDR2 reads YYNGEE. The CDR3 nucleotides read TGTGCCAGCAGCGTAGCCGGGAATGAGCAGTTCTTC. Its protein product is CASSVAGNEQFF.

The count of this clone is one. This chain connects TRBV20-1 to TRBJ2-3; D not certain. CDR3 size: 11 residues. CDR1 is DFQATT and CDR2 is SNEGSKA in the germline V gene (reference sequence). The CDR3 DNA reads TGCGCGGCAGGTTTCACAGATACGCAGTATTTT. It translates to CAAGFTDTQYF.

Here the CDR3 reads CASRPPRKGNTEAFF. CDR3 coding DNA: TGTGCCAGCAGACCCCCCCGGAAGGGCAACACTGAAGCTTTCTTT. The chain uses TRBV28 and TRBJ1-1; no firm D call. Per the germline V gene, CDR1 is MDHEN and CDR2 is SYDVKM. This CDR3 comprises 15 residues. The V end was cut by 6 bases, the J end by 2 bases, with 16 bases between.

CDR3 sequence: CASSNRGSWGYTF. The CDR3 DNA reads as TGTGCCAGCAGCAACCGGGGGTCCTGGGGCTACACCTTC. The genes are TRBV6-5 and TRBJ1-2, with D perhaps matching TRBD1 (5 bases). Germline lookup yields CDR1 MNHEY and CDR2 SVGAGI. CDR3 length: 13 amino acids. V lost 6 bases and J lost 8, with 16 bases in between.

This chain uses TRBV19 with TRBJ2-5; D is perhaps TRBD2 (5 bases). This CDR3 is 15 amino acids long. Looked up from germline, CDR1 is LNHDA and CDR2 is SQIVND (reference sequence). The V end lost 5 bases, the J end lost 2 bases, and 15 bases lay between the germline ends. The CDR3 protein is CASSRAGSLQETQYF. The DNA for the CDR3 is TGTGCCAGTAGTCGCGCGGGCAGTCTTCAAGAGACCCAGTACTTC.

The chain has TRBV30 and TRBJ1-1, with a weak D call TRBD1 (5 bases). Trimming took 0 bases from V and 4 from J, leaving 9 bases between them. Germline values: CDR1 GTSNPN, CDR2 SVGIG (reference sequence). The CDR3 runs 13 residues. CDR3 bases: TGTGCCTGGAGTGTTGGGGGGAGCACTGAAGCTTTCTTT. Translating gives CAWSVGGSTEAFF.